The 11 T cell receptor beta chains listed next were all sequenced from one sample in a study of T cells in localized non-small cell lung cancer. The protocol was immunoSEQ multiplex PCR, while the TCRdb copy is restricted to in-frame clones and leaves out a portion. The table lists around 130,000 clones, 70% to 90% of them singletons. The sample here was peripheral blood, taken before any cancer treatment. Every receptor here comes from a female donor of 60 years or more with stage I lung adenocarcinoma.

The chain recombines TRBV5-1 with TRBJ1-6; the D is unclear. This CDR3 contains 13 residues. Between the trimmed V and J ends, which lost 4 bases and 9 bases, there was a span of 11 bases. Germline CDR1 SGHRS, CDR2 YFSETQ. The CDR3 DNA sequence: TGCGCCAGCAGCCCGGACCGGGTTTCACCCCTCCACTTT. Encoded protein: CASSPDRVSPLHF.

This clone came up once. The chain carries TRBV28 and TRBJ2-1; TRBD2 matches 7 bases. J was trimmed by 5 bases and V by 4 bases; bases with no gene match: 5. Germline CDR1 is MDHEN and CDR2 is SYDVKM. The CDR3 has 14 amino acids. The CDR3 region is CASSYSGRDNEQFF. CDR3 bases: TGTGCCAGCAGTTATAGCGGGCGGGACAATGAGCAGTTCTTC. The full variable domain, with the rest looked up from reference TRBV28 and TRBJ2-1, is DVKVTQSSRYLVKRTGEKVFLECVQDMDHENMFWYRQDPGLGLRLIYFSYDVKMKEKGDIPEGYSVSREKKERFSLILESASTNQTSMYLCASSYSGRDNEQFFGPGTRLTVL.

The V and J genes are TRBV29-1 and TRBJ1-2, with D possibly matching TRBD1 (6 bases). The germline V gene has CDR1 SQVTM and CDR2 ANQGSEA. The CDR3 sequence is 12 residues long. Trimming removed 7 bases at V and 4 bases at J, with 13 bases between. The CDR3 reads CSGKQGSYGYTF. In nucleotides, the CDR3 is TGCAGCGGGAAACAGGGTAGCTATGGCTACACCTTC. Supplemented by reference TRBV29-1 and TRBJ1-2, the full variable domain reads SAVISQKPSRDICQRGTSLTIQCQVDSQVTMMFWYRQQPGQSLTLIATANQGSEATYESGFVIDKFPISRPNLTFSTLTVSNMSPEDSSIYLCSGKQGSYGYTFGSGTRLTVV.

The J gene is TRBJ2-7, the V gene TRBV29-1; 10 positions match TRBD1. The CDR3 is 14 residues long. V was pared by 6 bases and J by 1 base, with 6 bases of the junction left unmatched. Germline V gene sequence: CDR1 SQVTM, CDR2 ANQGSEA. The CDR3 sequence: CSVSGDRGSYEQYF. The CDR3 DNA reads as TGCAGCGTGTCCGGGGACAGGGGTTCCTACGAGCAGTACTTC.

The CDR3: CASSIERPSTDTQYF. For the CDR3, the DNA is TGTGCCAGTAGTATTGAGAGGCCTAGCACAGATACGCAGTATTTT. The chain employs TRBV19 and TRBJ2-3; no clear D. Germline CDR1 LNHDA, CDR2 SQIVND (reference sequence). The CDR3 spans 15 residues. The V end was cut by 3 bases, the J end by 0 bases, with 10 bases between. Using reference TRBV19 and TRBJ2-3 for the parts outside the CDR3, the full variable domain is DGGITQSPKYLFRKEGQNVTLSCEQNLNHDAMYWYRQDPGQGLRLIYYSQIVNDFQKGDIAEGYSVSREKKESFPLTVTSAQKNPTAFYLCASSIERPSTDTQYFGPGTRLTVL.

The CDR3: CASTVGGQIYGYTF. As DNA, the CDR3 is TGTGCCAGTACGGTTGGGGGCCAGATTTATGGCTACACCTTC. This chain joins TRBV28 and TRBJ1-2; perhaps TRBD1 as D (6 bases). The CDR3 loop spans 14 amino acids. With 9 bases removed from V and 5 bases from J, the gap between germline ends came to 19 bases. Germline V gene lookup returns CDR1 MDHEN and CDR2 SYDVKM.

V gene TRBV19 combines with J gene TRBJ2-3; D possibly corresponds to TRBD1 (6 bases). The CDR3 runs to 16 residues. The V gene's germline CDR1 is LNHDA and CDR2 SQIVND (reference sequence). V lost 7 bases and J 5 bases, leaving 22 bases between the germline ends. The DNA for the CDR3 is TGTGCCAGTACCCCTTATGGGGGCCGTGTTTTAGATACGCAGTATTTT. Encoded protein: CASTPYGGRVLDTQYF.

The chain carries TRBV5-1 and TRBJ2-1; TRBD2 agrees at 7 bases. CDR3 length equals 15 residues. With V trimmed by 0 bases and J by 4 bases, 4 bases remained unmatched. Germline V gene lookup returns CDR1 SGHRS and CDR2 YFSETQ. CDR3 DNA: TGCGCCAGCAGCTTGGCTACTAGCGCTTACAATGAGCAGTTCTTC. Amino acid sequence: CASSLATSAYNEQFF.

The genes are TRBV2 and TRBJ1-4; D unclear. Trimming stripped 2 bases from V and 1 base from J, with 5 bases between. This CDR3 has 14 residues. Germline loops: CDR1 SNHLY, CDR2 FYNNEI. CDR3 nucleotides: TGTGCCAGCAGTGAAACGGGAACTAATGAAAAACTGTTTTTT. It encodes CASSETGTNEKLFF.

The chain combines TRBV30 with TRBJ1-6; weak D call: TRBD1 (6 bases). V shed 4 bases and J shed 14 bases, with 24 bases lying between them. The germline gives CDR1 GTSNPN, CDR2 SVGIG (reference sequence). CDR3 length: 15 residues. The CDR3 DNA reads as TGTGCCTGGACAGGGGCTTCTCCACGAAGGGGTTCCCTCCACTTT. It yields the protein CAWTGASPRRGSLHF.

CDR3 coding DNA: TGTGCCAGCTCACCGGAAGAGACCCAGTACTTC. Encoded protein: CASSPEETQYF. The gene calls are TRBV18 and TRBJ2-5; D remains unclear. Trimming pared 3 bases from V and 3 bases from J, leaving 2 bases between. There are 11 residues in the CDR3. Germline V gives CDR1 KGHSH, CDR2 LQKENI.